This TCR beta chain appears in the sequencing data of a study of OX40 agonist ivuxolimab in advanced cancers. Turning to the study itself: Ivuxolimab, an antibody acting as an agonist of OX40 (CD134), was used to treat patients. The eligibility criteria allowed prior anti-PD-1, anti-PD-L1 or anti-CTLA-4 therapy, and under 50% had some. Study-wide points: Low normalized T-cell clonal expansion was additionally recorded for some nonresponders. Clonal expansion among partial responders at 0.1-3.0 mg/kg ranked near the lowest.

CDR1 SQVTM and CDR2 ANQGSEA come from the germline V gene. There are 14 residues in the CDR3. The junction had 4 bases not matched to a gene; V was cut back by 2 bases and J by 8 bases. This clone was recorded only once. The antigen remains unidentified. TCRdb's table, derived via immunoSEQ multiplex PCR, lists solely in-frame clones and lacks some. The sample yields 60,000 to 90,000 clones, roughly 91% seen once. V usage is TRBV29-1 and J usage is TRBJ2-1; 12 nucleotides line up with TRBD1. The sample in question was CD4+ or CD8+ T cells sorted from blood, obtained in a trial of the OX40 agonist ivuxolimab. This clonotype was obtained from an adult with an advanced solid tumor such as melanoma, head and neck, liver or kidney cancer. The CDR3 protein is CSVELGDRGHEQFF. CDR3 DNA sequence: TGCAGCGTTGAATTAGGGGACAGGGGGCATGAGCAGTTCTTC.